These 16 T cell receptor beta chains came from one sample sequenced in a study of PD-1 blockade in classical Hodgkin lymphoma. Time point meaning: cycle 4 day 1 (C4D1), after more than five weeks of nivolumab. Exposure to brentuximab vedotin varied, and each patient had relapsed following autologous stem cell transplantation. The protocol was immunoSEQ multiplex PCR, while the TCRdb copy is restricted to in-frame clones and leaves out a portion. This table holds some 34,000 clones, around 74% found once. The sample was peripheral blood mononuclear cells (PBMCs), taken before the fourth cycle of nivolumab. The source is a human donor with classical Hodgkin lymphoma.

This chain links TRBV5-4 with TRBJ2-7; D possibly corresponds to TRBD2 (5 bases). V lost 2 bases and J 5 bases, leaving 14 bases between the germline ends. CDR3 length equals 14 residues. Germline assignment: CDR1 SGHNT and CDR2 YYREEE (reference sequence). CDR3 in amino acids: CASSFRGSSDEQYF. The CDR3 DNA follows: TGTGCCAGCAGCTTTAGAGGGAGTAGCGACGAGCAGTACTTC.

This clone is deemed medium-sized. The chain has TRBV5-5 and TRBJ1-5, with 9 bases aligning to TRBD1. V was pared by 3 bases and J by 4 bases, with 5 bases of the junction left unmatched. CDR1 SGHKS and CDR2 YYEKEE come from the germline V gene (reference sequence). This CDR3 contains 15 residues. The CDR3 sequence: CASSWGQGVNQPQHF. The CDR3 bases are TGTGCCAGCAGCTGGGGACAGGGCGTTAATCAGCCCCAGCATTTT.

The chain employs TRBV7-9 and TRBJ2-1, with 15 bases that match TRBD2. The CDR3 loop spans 17 amino acids. The junction had 3 bases not matched to a gene; V was cut back by 4 bases and J by 2 bases. Germline V lookup: CDR1 SEHNR, CDR2 FQNEAQ (reference sequence). The DNA for the CDR3 is TGTGCCAGCAGCTACGGACTAGCGGGAGGGGCCTACAATGAGCAGTTCTTC. The encoded protein is CASSYGLAGGAYNEQFF.

This sequence joins TRBV7-3 and TRBJ2-2; 14 bases align to TRBD2. Germline loops: CDR1 SGHTA, CDR2 FQGTGA. With V trimmed by 5 bases and J by 6 bases, 14 bases remained unmatched. The CDR3 is 19 residues long. CDR3 coding DNA: TGTGCCAGCAGCCCCTTGGGATGGACTAGCGGGGGGAAAGCCGGGGAGCTGTTTTTT. It encodes CASSPLGWTSGGKAGELFF.

This clone is categorized as medium-sized. The rearrangement joins TRBV29-1 to TRBJ1-3; D is ambiguous. Germline V gene lookup returns CDR1 SQVTM and CDR2 ANQGSEA. This CDR3 spans 11 amino acids. Trimming stripped 4 bases from V and 2 bases from J, with 3 bases between. CDR3 sequence reads: CSVVAGNTIYF. For the CDR3, the DNA is TGCAGCGTTGTAGCTGGAAACACCATATATTTT.

The CDR3 DNA follows: TGTGCCAGCAGTGAATCAGTCGGACAGTCCATATATTTT. Translation: CASSESVGQSIYF. J is TRBJ1-3 and V is TRBV2; a weak D match, TRBD1 (6 bases). The CDR3 has 13 residues. V dropped 2 bases and J dropped 11 bases, with 13 bases sitting between them. Germline values: CDR1 SNHLY, CDR2 FYNNEI. Full variable domain (remainder filled in from reference TRBV2 and TRBJ1-3): EPEVTQTPSHQVTQMGQEVILRCVPISNHLYFYWYRQILGQKVEFLVSFYNNEISEKSEIFDDQFSVERPDGSNFTLKIRSTKLEDSAMYFCASSESVGQSIYFGEGSWLTVV.

This clone was recorded a few times. In DNA, the CDR3 is TGCGCCAGCAGCCAAGAGCCTAGCGGGGATGGGGAGCAGTACTTC. Amino acid sequence: CASSQEPSGDGEQYF. This rearrangement joins TRBV4-1 to TRBJ2-7; 9 bases line up with TRBD2. Germline CDR1 MGHRA, CDR2 YSYEKL. The V segment lost 0 bases and the J segment 7 bases; nucleotides outside the gene matches: 7. This CDR3 has 15 residues.

The rearrangement joins TRBV5-6 to TRBJ2-3, with 13 positions matching TRBD2. CDR3 length: 16 amino acids. The germline CDR1 and CDR2 sequences are SGHDT and YYEEEE. Germline trimming cut 0 bases from V and 6 bases from J; bases unmatched to any gene: 4. CDR3 DNA: TGTGCCAGCAGCTTGGTAACTAGCGGGAGGGTGGATACGCAGTATTTT. Its translation is CASSLVTSGRVDTQYF.

The chain is built from TRBV2 and TRBJ1-2, with TRBD1 matching over 7 bases. CDR3 size: 14 residues. J was trimmed by 2 bases and V by 4 bases; bases with no gene match: 4. Germline CDR1 reads SNHLY; CDR2 reads FYNNEI. The CDR3, as DNA: TGTGCCAGCAGTGTTACACAGGGGAACTATGGCTACACCTTC. It yields the protein CASSVTQGNYGYTF.

The chain's CDR3 is CASSLVPVVNTEAFF. The CDR3 region has the DNA TGTGCCAGCAGCTTAGTTCCAGTTGTGAACACTGAAGCTTTCTTT. V and J are TRBV7-9 and TRBJ1-1; D remains unclear. Germline V gene data show CDR1 as SEHNR and CDR2 as FQNEAQ (reference sequence). V lost 1 base and J 0 bases, leaving 9 bases between the germline ends. CDR3 length: 15 residues.

The gene calls are TRBV4-3 and TRBJ1-1; tentatively, D is TRBD1 (5 bases). The CDR3 runs 14 residues. The V gene's germline CDR1 is LGHNA and CDR2 YSLEER. With 0 bases removed from V and 3 bases from J, the gap between germline ends came to 8 bases. The CDR3 loop is CASSQDQGYTEAFF. In nucleotides, the CDR3 is TGCGCCAGCAGCCAAGATCAGGGATACACTGAAGCTTTCTTT.

This clone was seen a few times. This specimen includes other DNA sequences encoding the same CDR3. The rearrangement joins TRBV7-6 to TRBJ2-1, with D maybe TRBD1 (5 bases). CDR1 is SGHVS and CDR2 is FNYEAQ in the germline V gene. Trimming removed 1 base at V and 1 base at J, with 8 bases between. The CDR3 length is 15 residues. In DNA form, the CDR3 reads TGTGCCAGCAGCTTAGATACAGGTTCCTACAATGAGCAGTTCTTC. It yields the protein CASSLDTGSYNEQFF.

The rearrangement uses TRBV5-1 and TRBJ1-2, with no clear D. Germline CDR1 is SGHRS and CDR2 is YFSETQ. The CDR3 sequence is 14 residues long. Trimming removed 3 bases from V and 7 bases from J, with 16 bases in between. The CDR3 DNA reads as TGCGCCAGCAGCTCTTCCCCGCTCACCAGTGGCTACACCTTC. It encodes CASSSSPLTSGYTF.

V usage is TRBV19 and J usage is TRBJ2-3, with TRBD1 matching over 7 bases. V was clipped by 5 bases and J by 0 bases; unmatched bases: 5. Germline assignment: CDR1 LNHDA and CDR2 SQIVND (reference sequence). This CDR3 region has 15 residues. CDR3 sequence reads: CASSSGGLSTDTQYF. CDR3 in DNA: TGTGCCAGTAGTTCAGGGGGTCTAAGCACAGATACGCAGTATTTT.

The V call is TRBV7-6, the J call TRBJ1-4; D is possibly TRBD1 (6 bases). This CDR3 spans 15 amino acids. Germline V gives CDR1 SGHVS, CDR2 FNYEAQ. V was trimmed by 5 bases and J by 0 bases, leaving 10 bases between them. In DNA, the CDR3 is TGTGCCAGCAGCACTCGGACAGCAACTAATGAAAAACTGTTTTTT. Amino acid sequence: CASSTRTATNEKLFF.

This clone was counted a few times. The J gene is TRBJ2-3, the V gene TRBV11-2; 7 bases line up with TRBD2. The germline gives CDR1 SGHAT, CDR2 FQNNGV. V trimming: 2 bases; J trimming: 0 bases; junction bases outside the gene matches: 5. The CDR3 spans 16 residues. The CDR3 spells CASSLSGGSSTDTQYF. The DNA for the CDR3 is TGTGCCAGCAGCTTATCGGGGGGTTCTAGCACAGATACGCAGTATTTT.